Below, 9 T cell receptor beta chains from the same sample are listed, as sequenced in a study of shared clonotypes between healthy human individuals. CD45RO-negative, CCR7-selected cells formed the naive CD8 fraction, which excluded terminally differentiated effector memory CD45RA+ cells. Profiling relied on immunoSEQ multiplex PCR, and the TCRdb table lists in-frame clones only, not all of them. Found here are about 750,000 clones, almost 95% of them singletons; the top ten hold about 24%. The sequencing input was naive CD8+ T cells sorted from blood. The receptors shown here come from a man aged 30-40 years in good health.

As to this clone: Different DNA sequences within this sample yield the same CDR3. The chain couples TRBV7-9 to TRBJ2-5; D remains ambiguous. V dropped 2 bases and J dropped 3 bases, with 4 bases sitting between them. CDR1 is SEHNR, CDR2 FQNEAQ, per germline (reference sequence). The CDR3 is 12 residues long. CDR3 nucleotides: TGTGCCAGCAGCTTAATCGAAGAGACCCAGTACTTC. This gives the protein CASSLIEETQYF.

The V and J genes are TRBV11-2 and TRBJ2-7; 10 nucleotides match TRBD2. Germline assignment: CDR1 SGHAT and CDR2 FQNNGV. This CDR3 comprises 16 residues. V trimming: 6 bases; J trimming: 0 bases; junction bases outside the gene matches: 8. CDR3 residues: CASSPALAGVSYEQYF. The CDR3 coding sequence is TGTGCCAGCAGTCCCGCTCTAGCGGGAGTCTCCTACGAGCAGTACTTC.

This sequence joins TRBV2 and TRBJ1-2, with D unresolved. V lost 1 base and J lost 3, with 3 bases in between. This CDR3 is 12 amino acids long. Germline CDR1 is SNHLY and CDR2 is FYNNEI. CDR3 region: CASSEVDYGYTF. For the CDR3, the DNA is TGTGCCAGCAGTGAAGTGGACTATGGCTACACCTTC.

The chain employs TRBV6-6 and TRBJ1-2, with 9 bases aligning to TRBD1. The CDR3 totals 15 residues. Germline CDR1 MNHNY, CDR2 SVGAGI (reference sequence). Germline trimming cut 6 bases from V and 3 bases from J; bases unmatched to any gene: 8. CDR3 residues: CASSLGTGYHYGYTF. The CDR3 bases are TGTGCCAGCAGCTTAGGGACAGGGTATCACTATGGCTACACCTTC.

The CDR3 nucleotides are TGTGCCCCTCCCCCAGCGGGAGACTACAATGAGCAGTTCTTC. Translating it yields CAPPPAGDYNEQFF. The rearrangement joins TRBV19 to TRBJ2-1, with TRBD2 matching over 8 bases. The CDR3 extends over 14 amino acids. Trimming cost V 11 bases and J 3 bases; bases outside gene matches: 9. Germline lookup yields CDR1 LNHDA and CDR2 SQIVND (reference sequence).

This rearrangement joins TRBV27 to TRBJ2-3; D is perhaps TRBD1 (7 bases). Germline V gene data show CDR1 as MNHEY and CDR2 as SMNVEV (reference sequence). Trimming removed 2 bases from V and 3 bases from J, with 12 bases in between. There are 15 residues in the CDR3. The chain's CDR3 is CASSLVRGRTDTQYF. The CDR3 nucleotides are TGTGCCAGCAGTTTAGTCAGGGGGAGGACAGATACGCAGTATTTT.

This clone appeared a single time. The chain recombines TRBV4-1 with TRBJ1-5; no clear D gene. Germline V gene lookup returns CDR1 MGHRA and CDR2 YSYEKL. The CDR3 has 17 residues. V was cut by 4 bases and J by 0 bases, with 16 bases left in between. The CDR3 nucleotides are TGCGCCAGCAGCCCTGTACGGAGACCTTATAGCAATCAGCCCCAGCATTTT. It codes for CASSPVRRPYSNQPQHF.

The genes are TRBV5-1 and TRBJ1-1, with a tentative D call TRBD1 (5 bases). Germline V CDR1 and CDR2: SGHRS, YFSETQ. With 4 bases removed from V and 11 bases from J, the gap between germline ends came to 15 bases. This CDR3 is built from 12 residues. The CDR3 spells CASSPLGLEAFF. The CDR3 DNA follows: TGCGCCAGCAGCCCTCTGGGACTAGAGGCTTTCTTT.

Note on this clone: Other DNA sequences in this specimen translate into the identical CDR3. The rearrangement links TRBV7-9 to TRBJ2-1, with D possibly being TRBD1 or TRBD2 (6 bases each). Looked up from germline, CDR1 is SEHNR and CDR2 is FQNEAQ (reference sequence). This CDR3 is built from 11 residues. V was cut by 5 bases and J by 10 bases, with 9 bases left in between. The CDR3 DNA sequence: TGTGCCAGCAGCCTAGGGGGGGAGCAGTTCTTC. Its translation: CASSLGGEQFF.